A single T cell receptor beta chain is shown here with its context. V shed 3 bases, J shed 1 base, and the junction held 2 bases outside the gene matches. The CDR3 covers 15 residues. In germline, CDR1 is LNHDA, CDR2 SQIVND (reference sequence). Method: immunoSEQ multiplex PCR; TCRdb's copy keeps in-frame clones and lacks some. The sample consists of under 50,000 clones, approximately 83% of them appearing once. The sample belongs to a study of blood T cell repertoires in COVID-19. The V gene is TRBV19, the J gene TRBJ2-3; 9 bases agree with TRBD1. The clonotype comes from a man aged 35 to 55 with active COVID-19. Specimen: peripheral blood. CDR3 bases: TGTGCCAGTAGTATTCGGACAGGGGGCACAGATACGCAGTATTTT. It encodes CASSIRTGGTDTQYF.